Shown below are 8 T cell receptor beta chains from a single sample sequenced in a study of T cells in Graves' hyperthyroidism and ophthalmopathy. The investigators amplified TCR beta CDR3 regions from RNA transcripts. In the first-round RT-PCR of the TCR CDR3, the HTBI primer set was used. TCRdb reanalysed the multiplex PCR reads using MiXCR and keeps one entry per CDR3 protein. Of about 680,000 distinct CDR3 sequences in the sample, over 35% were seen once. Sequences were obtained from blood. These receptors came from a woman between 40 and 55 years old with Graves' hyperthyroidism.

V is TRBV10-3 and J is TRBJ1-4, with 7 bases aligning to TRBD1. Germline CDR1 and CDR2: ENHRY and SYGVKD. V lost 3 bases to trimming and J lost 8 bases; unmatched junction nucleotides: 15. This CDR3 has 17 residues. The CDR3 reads CAISDKERQGQDEKLFF. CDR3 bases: TGTGCCATCAGTGATAAGGAGAGACAGGGTCAAGACGAAAAACTGTTTTTT.

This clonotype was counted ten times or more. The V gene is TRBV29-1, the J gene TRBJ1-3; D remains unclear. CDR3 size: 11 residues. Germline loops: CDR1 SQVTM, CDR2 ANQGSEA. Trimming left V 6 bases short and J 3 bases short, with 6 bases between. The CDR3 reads CSVDGGNTIYF. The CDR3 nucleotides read TGCAGCGTGGACGGTGGAAACACCATATATTTT.

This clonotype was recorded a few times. The CDR3 reads CASSIQTGNFYEQYF. The CDR3 DNA sequence: TGTGCCAGCAGCATCCAAACGGGGAATTTCTACGAGCAGTACTTC. This chain connects TRBV7-2 to TRBJ2-7; a weak D match, TRBD2 (5 bases). With 5 bases removed from V and 3 bases from J, the gap between germline ends came to 17 bases. The CDR3 covers 15 residues. CDR1 SGHTA and CDR2 FQGNSA come from the germline V gene.

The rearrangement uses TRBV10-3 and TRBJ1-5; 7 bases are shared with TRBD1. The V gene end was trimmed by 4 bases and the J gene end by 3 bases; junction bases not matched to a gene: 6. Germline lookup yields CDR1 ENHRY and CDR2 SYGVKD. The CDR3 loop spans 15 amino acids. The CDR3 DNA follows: TGTGCCATCAGTGGCGCCGGGACAGACAATCAGCCCCAGCATTTT. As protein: CAISGAGTDNQPQHF.

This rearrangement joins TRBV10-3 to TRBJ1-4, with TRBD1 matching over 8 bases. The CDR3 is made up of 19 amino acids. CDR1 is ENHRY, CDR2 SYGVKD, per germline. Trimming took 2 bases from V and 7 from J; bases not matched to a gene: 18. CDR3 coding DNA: TGTGCCATCAGTGAGAAAGTGGACAGGGACGGGTCCCGGTCTGAAAAACTGTTTTTT. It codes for CAISEKVDRDGSRSEKLFF.

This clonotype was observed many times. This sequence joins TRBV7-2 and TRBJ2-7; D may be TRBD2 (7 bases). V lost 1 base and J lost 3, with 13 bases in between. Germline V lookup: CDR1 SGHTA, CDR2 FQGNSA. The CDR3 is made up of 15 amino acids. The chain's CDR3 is CASSLVWGGFYEQYF. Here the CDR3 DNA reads TGTGCCAGCAGCTTAGTTTGGGGGGGCTTCTACGAGCAGTACTTC.

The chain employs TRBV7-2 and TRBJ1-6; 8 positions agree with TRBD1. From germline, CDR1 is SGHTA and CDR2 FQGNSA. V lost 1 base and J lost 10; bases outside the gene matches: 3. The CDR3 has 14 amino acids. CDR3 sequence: CASSLGTGLSPLHF. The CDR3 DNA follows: TGTGCCAGCAGCTTAGGGACAGGGTTATCACCCCTCCACTTT.

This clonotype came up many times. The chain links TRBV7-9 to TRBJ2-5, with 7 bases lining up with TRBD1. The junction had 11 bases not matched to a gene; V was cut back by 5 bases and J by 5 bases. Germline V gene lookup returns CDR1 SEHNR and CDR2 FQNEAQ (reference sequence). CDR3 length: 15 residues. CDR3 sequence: CASSLARGQMETQYF. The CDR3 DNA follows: TGTGCCAGCAGCCTCGCAAGGGGGCAGATGGAGACCCAGTACTTC.